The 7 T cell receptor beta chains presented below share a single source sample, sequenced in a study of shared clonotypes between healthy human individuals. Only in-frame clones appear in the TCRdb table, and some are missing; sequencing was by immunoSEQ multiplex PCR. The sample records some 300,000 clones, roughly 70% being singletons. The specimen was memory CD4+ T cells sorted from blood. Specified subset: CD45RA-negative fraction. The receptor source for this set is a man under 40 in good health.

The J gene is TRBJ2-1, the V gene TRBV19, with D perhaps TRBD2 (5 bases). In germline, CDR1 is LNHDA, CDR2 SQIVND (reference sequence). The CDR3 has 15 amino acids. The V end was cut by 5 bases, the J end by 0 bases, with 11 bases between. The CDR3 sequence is CASSPGAVSYNEQFF. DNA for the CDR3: TGTGCCAGTAGTCCCGGAGCGGTCTCCTACAATGAGCAGTTCTTC.

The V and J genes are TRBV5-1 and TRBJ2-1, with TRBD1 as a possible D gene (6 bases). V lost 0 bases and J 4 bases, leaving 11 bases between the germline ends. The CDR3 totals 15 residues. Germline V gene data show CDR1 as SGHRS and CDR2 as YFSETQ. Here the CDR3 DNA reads TGCGCCAGCAGCTTGGCGGCAGGGGAGTACAATGAGCAGTTCTTC. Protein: CASSLAAGEYNEQFF. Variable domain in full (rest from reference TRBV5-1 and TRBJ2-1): KAGVTQTPRYLIKTRGQQVTLSCSPISGHRSVSWYQQTPGQGLQFLFEYFSETQRNKGNFPGRFSGRQFSNSRSEMNVSTLELGDSALYLCASSLAAGEYNEQFFGPGTRLTVL.

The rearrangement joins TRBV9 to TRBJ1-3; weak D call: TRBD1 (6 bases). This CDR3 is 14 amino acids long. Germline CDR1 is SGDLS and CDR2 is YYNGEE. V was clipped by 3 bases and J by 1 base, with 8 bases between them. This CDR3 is CASSAQGSGNTIYF. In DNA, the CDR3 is TGTGCCAGCAGCGCCCAGGGGTCTGGAAACACCATATATTTT.

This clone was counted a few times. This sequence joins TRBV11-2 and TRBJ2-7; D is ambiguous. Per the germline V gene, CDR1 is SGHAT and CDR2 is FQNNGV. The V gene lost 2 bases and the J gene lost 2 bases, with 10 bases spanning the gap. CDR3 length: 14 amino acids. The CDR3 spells CASSLSGKTYEQYF. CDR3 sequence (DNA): TGTGCCAGCAGCTTATCTGGTAAGACCTACGAGCAGTACTTC. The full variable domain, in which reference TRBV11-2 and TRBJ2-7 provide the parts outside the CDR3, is EAGVAQSPRYKIIEKRQSVAFWCNPISGHATLYWYQQILGQGPKLLIQFQNNGVVDDSQLPKDRFSAERLKGVDSTLKIQPAKLEDSAVYLCASSLSGKTYEQYFGPGTRLTVT.

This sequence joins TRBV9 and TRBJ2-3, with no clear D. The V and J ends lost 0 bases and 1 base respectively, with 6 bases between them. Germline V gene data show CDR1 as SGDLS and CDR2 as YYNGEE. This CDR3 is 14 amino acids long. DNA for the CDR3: TGTGCCAGCAGCGTAGAAATCGGCACAGATACGCAGTATTTT. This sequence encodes CASSVEIGTDTQYF. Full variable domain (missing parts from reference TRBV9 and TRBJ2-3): DSGVTQTPKHLITATGQRVTLRCSPRSGDLSVYWYQQSLDQGLQFLIQYYNGEERAKGNILERFSAQQFPDLHSELNLSSLELGDSALYFCASSVEIGTDTQYFGPGTRLTVL.

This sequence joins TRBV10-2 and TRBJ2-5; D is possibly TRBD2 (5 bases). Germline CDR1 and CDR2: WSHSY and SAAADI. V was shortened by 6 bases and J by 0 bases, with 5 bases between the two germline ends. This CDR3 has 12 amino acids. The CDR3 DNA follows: TGCGCCAGCAGGGACTACCAAGAGACCCAGTACTTC. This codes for CASRDYQETQYF.

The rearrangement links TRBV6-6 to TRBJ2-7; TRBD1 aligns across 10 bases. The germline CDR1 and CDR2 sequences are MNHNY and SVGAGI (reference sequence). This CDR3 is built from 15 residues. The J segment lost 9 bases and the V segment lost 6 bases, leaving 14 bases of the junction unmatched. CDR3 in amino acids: CASSHGGTGEGGQYF. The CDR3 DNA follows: TGTGCCAGCAGCCACGGTGGGACAGGGGAAGGAGGGCAGTACTTC.